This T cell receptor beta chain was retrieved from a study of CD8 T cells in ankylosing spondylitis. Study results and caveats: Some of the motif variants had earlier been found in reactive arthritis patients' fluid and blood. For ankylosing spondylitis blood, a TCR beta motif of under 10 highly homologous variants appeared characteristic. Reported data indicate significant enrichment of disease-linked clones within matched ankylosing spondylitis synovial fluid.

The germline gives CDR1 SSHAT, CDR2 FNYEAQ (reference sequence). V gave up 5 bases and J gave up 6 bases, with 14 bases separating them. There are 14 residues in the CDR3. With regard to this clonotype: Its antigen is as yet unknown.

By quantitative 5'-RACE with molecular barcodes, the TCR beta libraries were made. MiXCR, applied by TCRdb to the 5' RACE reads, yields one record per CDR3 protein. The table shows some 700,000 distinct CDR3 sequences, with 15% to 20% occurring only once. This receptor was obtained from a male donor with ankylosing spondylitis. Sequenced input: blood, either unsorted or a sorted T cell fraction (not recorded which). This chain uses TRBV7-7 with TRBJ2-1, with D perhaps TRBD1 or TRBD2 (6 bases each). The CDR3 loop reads CASSLPGAGNEQFF. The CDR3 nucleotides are TGTGCCAGCAGCCTCCCGGGGGCAGGCAATGAGCAGTTCTTC.